This entry lists 5 T cell receptor beta chains sequenced from one sample in a study of T cells in women clearing cervical HPV infection. Method: immunoSEQ multiplex PCR; TCRdb's copy keeps in-frame clones and lacks some. The sample holds about 22,000 clones. The sequencing sample was made of blood buffy coat. All receptors come from a woman aged 18-70 years with a cervical HPV16 infection that either progressed to CIN3+ or cleared (not recorded which).

Regarding this clone: With the read ending 3 residues before the CDR3 end, the germline J gene is used to fill in that end. The chain has TRBV19 and TRBJ1-2, with TRBD1 identical over 8 bases. The germline V gene has CDR1 LNHDA and CDR2 SQIVND (reference sequence). Trimming removed 6 bases from V and 3 bases from J; junction bases left unmatched: 9. The CDR3 has 15 amino acids. The CDR3 DNA, read in part, is TGTGCCAGTAGGACCTTACAGGGGGGTGACTATGGC. Translating it yields CASRTLQGGDYG. The entire CDR3 sequence reads CASRTLQGGDYGYTF.

As regards this clone: The read terminates 3 residues before the CDR3 end, so the remaining end is supplied by the germline J gene. This chain joins TRBV10-1 and TRBJ2-3; D not certain. The CDR3 runs 11 residues. CDR1 WNHNN and CDR2 SYGVQD come from the germline V gene (reference sequence). The sequenced part of the CDR3 DNA is TGCGCCAGCAGTGAGTCTAGGGCG. This sequence encodes CASSESRA. The full CDR3 is CASSESRAQYF.

About this clone: The sequenced fragment ends 3 residues before the CDR3 boundary, so the rest is inferred from the germline J gene. This rearrangement joins TRBV30 to TRBJ1-2; 9 nucleotides line up with TRBD1. The CDR3 totals 13 residues. Germline CDR1 GTSNPN, CDR2 SVGIG (reference sequence). V lost 1 base, J lost 4 bases, and 1 base stayed unmatched. CDR3 bases read: TGTGCCTGGAGTGCACAGGGGGCCTATGGC. The encoded protein is CAWSAQGAYG. The CDR3 in full is CAWSAQGAYGYTF.

Points on this clone: The sequenced fragment ends 3 residues before the CDR3 boundary, so the rest is inferred from the germline J gene. V usage is TRBV6-1 and J usage is TRBJ2-3, with D perhaps TRBD1 (5 bases). The germline gives CDR1 MNHNS, CDR2 SASEGT. This CDR3 region has 12 residues. CDR3 sequence: CASSGGQETQYF. Partial CDR3 DNA: TGTGCCAGCAGTGGGGGCCAGGAGACG.

The sequenced CDR3 bases are TGTGCCAGCTCACCACCGAAAGGGGGTAGCTACGAG. Its translation: CASSPPKGGSYE. The entire CDR3 reads CASSPPKGGSYEQYF. This chain connects TRBV18 to TRBJ2-7, with D perhaps matching TRBD1 (6 bases). The CDR3 end lies 3 residues beyond the end of the read and is filled in from the germline J gene. The germline V gene encodes CDR1 KGHSH and CDR2 LQKENI. The length of the CDR3 is 15 residues. V shed 0 bases and J shed 3 bases, with 12 bases lying between them.